This is a list of T cell receptor beta chains from one sample in a study of T cell repertoires in cytomegalovirus infection. TCRdb re-called the reads through MiXCR, storing one row per CDR3 protein. Of hundreds of thousands of distinct CDR3 sequences in the sample, more than 8% are singletons; the top ten hold about 4.5%. The specimen was PBMCs. The receptor set was obtained from a human donor in good health (CMV status not recorded). Some clones in this sample may be carry-over from other donors' samples. CDR3s include the opening cysteine and the closing phenylalanine or tryptophan. A D gene is named only where the DNA matches it firmly. A row's size may be missing; if present it is once, few, many or a size class.

>.|TRBV28|TRBJ1-6|.
TGTGCCAGCAGTTTAACGGGGAATAATTCACCCCTCCACTTT
CASSLTGNNSPLHF
>few|TRBV6-2/TRBV6-3|TRBJ2-1|.
TGTGCCAGCAGTTCTCCTAGCCGGGGACGATCGAATGAGCAGTTCTTC
CASSSPSRGRSNEQFF
>many|TRBV4-1|TRBJ1-4|TRBD1
TGCGCCAGCAGCCGACGGACAGGGAATAATGAAAAACTGTTTTTT
CASSRRTGNNEKLFF
>.|TRBV28|TRBJ2-7|.
TGTGCCAGCAAAACAGCCTACGAGCAGTACTTC
CASKTAYEQYF
>many|TRBV7-3|TRBJ2-4|TRBD1
TGTGCCAGCAGCTTAATGTCAGGGGGCGGCATTCAGTACTTC
CASSLMSGGGIQYF
>many|TRBV7-2|TRBJ1-5|.
TGTGCCAGCAGCCCCCTCACGTGGGGGCCCCAGCATTTT
CASSPLTWGPQHF
>.|TRBV27|TRBJ1-5|.
TGTGCCAGCAGCCCAGACTGGGGTAGCAATCAGCCCCAGCATTTT
CASSPDWGSNQPQHF
>few|TRBV5-4|TRBJ2-6|.
TGTGCCAGCAGCCCAGGGGGGGTTGGGGCCAACGTCCTGACTTTC
CASSPGGVGANVLTF
>many|TRBV28|TRBJ2-7|.
TGTGCCAGCGGTTCAGGGGCCGACGATAACGAGCAGTACTTC
CASGSGADDNEQYF
>.|TRBV12-3/TRBV12-4|TRBJ2-5|TRBD1
TGTGCCAGCAGTTCGCGGCGGACAGGGGGAATAGAGACCCAGTACTTC
CASSSRRTGGIETQYF
>many|TRBV12-3/TRBV12-4|TRBJ2-7|.
TGTGCCAGCACCCCGACACAGATATCCTACGAGCAGTACTTC
CASTPTQISYEQYF
>.|TRBV5-6|TRBJ1-1|.
TGTGCCAGCAGCTTGGAGGGCATGGACACTGAAGCTTTCTTT
CASSLEGMDTEAFF
>many|TRBV7-9|TRBJ2-5|TRBD2
TGTGCCAGCAGCTTAAAGCAGCGGGGGTACCGGGGGACCCAGTACTTC
CASSLKQRGYRGTQYF
>few|TRBV7-9|TRBJ1-4|.
TGTGCCAGCAGCTTCGGGCGGATTGCAACTAATGAAAAACTGTTTTTT
CASSFGRIATNEKLFF
>few|TRBV6-1|TRBJ1-1|.
TGTGCCAGCACCTTTTACACTGAAGCTTTCTTT
CASTFYTEAFF
>.|TRBV11-1|TRBJ2-2|TRBD1
TGTGCCAGCAGTCCAGACAGGGAAAACACCGGGGAGCTGTTTTTT
CASSPDRENTGELFF
>.|TRBV27|TRBJ2-1|TRBD2
TGTGCCAGCAGTACTGGGACTAGCGGGGGGGGTGAGCAGTTCTTC
CASSTGTSGGGEQFF
>many|TRBV6-1|TRBJ1-2|.
TGTGCCAGCAGTCCACAGGGTGGTGGCTACACCTTC
CASSPQGGGYTF
>few|TRBV10-3|TRBJ2-3|TRBD2
TGTGCCATCAGTGAGTCGACACCTAGCGGGGGGTCAGATACGCAGTATTTT
CAISESTPSGGSDTQYF
>few|TRBV29-1|TRBJ1-1|TRBD1
TGCAGCGTGGGGACAGCGGGCACTGAAGCTTTCTTT
CSVGTAGTEAFF
>many|TRBV6-2/TRBV6-3|TRBJ2-6|.
TGTGCCAGCAGCCCTGACCACACTGGGGCCAACGTCCTGACTTTC
CASSPDHTGANVLTF
>few|TRBV12-5|TRBJ2-3|.
TGTGCTAGTGGTTTGGCGACTAGGTTAGATACGCAGTATTTT
CASGLATRLDTQYF
>few|TRBV4-2|TRBJ2-1|.
TGTGCCAGCAGCCAAGAAGTTTTGGGGAGCTTCTCCTACAATGAGCAGTTCTTC
CASSQEVLGSFSYNEQFF
>.|TRBV12-3/TRBV12-4|TRBJ2-5|.
TGTGCCAGCAGTAGGCCGGGGGAGACCCAGTACTTC
CASSRPGETQYF